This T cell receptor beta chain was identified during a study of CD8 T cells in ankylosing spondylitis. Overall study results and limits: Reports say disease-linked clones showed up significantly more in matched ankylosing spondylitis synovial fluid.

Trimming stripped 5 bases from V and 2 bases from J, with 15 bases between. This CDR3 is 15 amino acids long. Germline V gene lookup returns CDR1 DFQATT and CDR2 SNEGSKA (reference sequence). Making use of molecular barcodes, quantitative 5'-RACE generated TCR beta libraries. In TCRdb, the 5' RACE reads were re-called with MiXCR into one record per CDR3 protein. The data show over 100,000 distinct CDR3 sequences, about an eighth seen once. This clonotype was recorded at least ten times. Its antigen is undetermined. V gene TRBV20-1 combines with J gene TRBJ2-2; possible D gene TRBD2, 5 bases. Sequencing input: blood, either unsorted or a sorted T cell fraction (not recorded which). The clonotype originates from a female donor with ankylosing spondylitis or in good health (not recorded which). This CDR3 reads CSAPLRLANTGELFF. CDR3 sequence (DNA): TGCAGTGCTCCTCTAAGGCTAGCAAACACCGGGGAGCTGTTTTTT.